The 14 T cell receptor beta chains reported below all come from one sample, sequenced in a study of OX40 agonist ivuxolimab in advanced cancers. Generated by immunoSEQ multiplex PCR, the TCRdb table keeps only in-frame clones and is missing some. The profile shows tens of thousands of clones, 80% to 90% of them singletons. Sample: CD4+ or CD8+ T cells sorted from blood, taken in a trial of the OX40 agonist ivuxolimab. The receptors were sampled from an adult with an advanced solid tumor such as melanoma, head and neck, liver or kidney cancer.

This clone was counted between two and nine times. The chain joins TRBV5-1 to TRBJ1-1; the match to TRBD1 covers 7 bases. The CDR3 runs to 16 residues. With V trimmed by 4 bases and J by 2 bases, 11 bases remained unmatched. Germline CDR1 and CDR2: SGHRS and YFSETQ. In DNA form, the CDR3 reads TGCGCCAGCAGCCTCTTGACAGGGTCTCAAAACACTGAAGCTTTCTTT. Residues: CASSLLTGSQNTEAFF.

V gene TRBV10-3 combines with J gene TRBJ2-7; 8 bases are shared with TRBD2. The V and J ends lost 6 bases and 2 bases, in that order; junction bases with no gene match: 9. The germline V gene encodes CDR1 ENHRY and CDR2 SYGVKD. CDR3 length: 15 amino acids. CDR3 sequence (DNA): TGTGCCATCAGGGGGGGGAGCGGGGGAACCTACGAGCAGTACTTC. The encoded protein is CAIRGGSGGTYEQYF.

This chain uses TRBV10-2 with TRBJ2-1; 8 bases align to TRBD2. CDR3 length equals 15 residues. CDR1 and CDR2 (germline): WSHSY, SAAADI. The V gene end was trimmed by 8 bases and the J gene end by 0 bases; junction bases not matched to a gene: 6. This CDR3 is CASLIAGSSYNEQFF. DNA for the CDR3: TGCGCCAGCCTTATAGCGGGGAGCTCCTACAATGAGCAGTTCTTC.

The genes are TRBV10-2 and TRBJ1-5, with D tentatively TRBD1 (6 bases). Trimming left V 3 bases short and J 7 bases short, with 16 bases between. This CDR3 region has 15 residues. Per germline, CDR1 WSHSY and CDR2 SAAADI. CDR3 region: CASSEALRGTQPQHF. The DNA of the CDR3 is TGCGCCAGCAGTGAAGCCCTCCGGGGGACACAGCCCCAGCATTTT.

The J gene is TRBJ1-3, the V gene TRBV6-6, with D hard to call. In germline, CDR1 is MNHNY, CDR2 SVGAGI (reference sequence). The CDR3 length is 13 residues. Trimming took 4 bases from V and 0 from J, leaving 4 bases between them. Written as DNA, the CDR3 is TGTGCCAGCAGTTCCCACTCTGGAAACACCATATATTTT. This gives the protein CASSSHSGNTIYF.

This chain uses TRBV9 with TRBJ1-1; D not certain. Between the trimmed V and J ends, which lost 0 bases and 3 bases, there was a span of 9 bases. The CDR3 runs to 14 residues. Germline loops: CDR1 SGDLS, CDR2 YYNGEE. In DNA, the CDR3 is TGTGCCAGCAGCGTAGACCCGCTGTACACTGAAGCTTTCTTT. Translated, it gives CASSVDPLYTEAFF. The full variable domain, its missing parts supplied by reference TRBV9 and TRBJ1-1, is DSGVTQTPKHLITATGQRVTLRCSPRSGDLSVYWYQQSLDQGLQFLIQYYNGEERAKGNILERFSAQQFPDLHSELNLSSLELGDSALYFCASSVDPLYTEAFFGQGTRLTVV.

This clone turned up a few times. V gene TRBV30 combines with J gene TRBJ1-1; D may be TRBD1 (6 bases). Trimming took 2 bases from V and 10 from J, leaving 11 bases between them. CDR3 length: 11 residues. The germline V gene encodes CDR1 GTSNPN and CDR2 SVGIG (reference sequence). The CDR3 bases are TGTGCCTGGAGTATAGGGGGGGGAGCTTTCTTT. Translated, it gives CAWSIGGGAFF.

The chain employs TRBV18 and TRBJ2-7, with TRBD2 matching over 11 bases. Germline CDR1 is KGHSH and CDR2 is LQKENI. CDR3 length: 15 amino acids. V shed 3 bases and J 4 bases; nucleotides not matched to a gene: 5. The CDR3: CASSPGGTSGYEQYF. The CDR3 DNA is TGTGCCAGCTCACCTGGGGGGACTAGCGGATACGAGCAGTACTTC.

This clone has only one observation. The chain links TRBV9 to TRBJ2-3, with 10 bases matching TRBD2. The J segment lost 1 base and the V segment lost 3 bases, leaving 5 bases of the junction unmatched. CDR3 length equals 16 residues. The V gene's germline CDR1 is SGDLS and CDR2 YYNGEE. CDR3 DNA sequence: TGTGCCAGCAGCGCCCCTAGCGGGAGCCGCACAGATACGCAGTATTTT. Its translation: CASSAPSGSRTDTQYF.

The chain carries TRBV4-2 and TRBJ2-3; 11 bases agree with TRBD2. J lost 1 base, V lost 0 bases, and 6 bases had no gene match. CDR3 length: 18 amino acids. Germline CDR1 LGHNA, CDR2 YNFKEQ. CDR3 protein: CASSQDPSGRSGTDTQYF. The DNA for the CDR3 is TGTGCCAGCAGCCAAGATCCTAGCGGGAGGTCTGGCACAGATACGCAGTATTTT.

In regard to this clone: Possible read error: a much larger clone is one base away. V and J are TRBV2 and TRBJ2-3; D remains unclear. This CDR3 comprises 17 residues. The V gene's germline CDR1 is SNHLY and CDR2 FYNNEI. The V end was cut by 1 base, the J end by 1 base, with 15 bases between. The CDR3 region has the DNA TGTGCCAGCAGTGAAGTGTGGCAGGTCGGTGGCACAGATACGCAGTATTTT. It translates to CASSEVWQVGGTDTQYF.

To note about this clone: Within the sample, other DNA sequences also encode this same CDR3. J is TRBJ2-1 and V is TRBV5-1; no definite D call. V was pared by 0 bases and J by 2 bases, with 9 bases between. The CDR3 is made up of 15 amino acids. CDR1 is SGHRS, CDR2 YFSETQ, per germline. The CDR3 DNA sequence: TGCGCCAGCAGCTTGGCCGCAGGTGCCTACAATGAGCAGTTCTTC. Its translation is CASSLAAGAYNEQFF.

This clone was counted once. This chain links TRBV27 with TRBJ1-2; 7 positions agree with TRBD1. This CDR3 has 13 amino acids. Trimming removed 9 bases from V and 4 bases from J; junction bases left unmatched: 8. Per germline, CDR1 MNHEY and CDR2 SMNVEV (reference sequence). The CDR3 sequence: CASRTTGSYGYTF. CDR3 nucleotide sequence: TGTGCCAGTAGGACGACAGGGTCCTATGGCTACACCTTC.

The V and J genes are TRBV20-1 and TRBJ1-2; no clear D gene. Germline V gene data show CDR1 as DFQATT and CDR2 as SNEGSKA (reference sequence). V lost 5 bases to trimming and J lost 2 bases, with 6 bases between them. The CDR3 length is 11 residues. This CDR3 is CSAGKNYGYTF. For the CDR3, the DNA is TGCAGTGCTGGGAAGAACTATGGCTACACCTTC.